These T cell receptor beta chains were read from a single sample in a study of spatial heterogeneity in lung cancer. TCRdb re-called the 5' RACE reads through MiXCR, storing one row per CDR3 protein. The sample includes roughly 60,000 distinct CDR3 sequences, 7.5% to 8.5% of them seen just once. The material was PBMCs, obtained at surgery. The receptors come from a female donor with early-stage non-small cell lung cancer. Each CDR3 is given without its conserved first and last residue. The order of the fields is CDR3 protein, J gene, V gene, clone size, D gene. D genes are given only for firm matches. Clone size is stated in some rows and not others, as once, few, many or a class when expanded.

CDR3aa: ASSLVARGGKNTEAF
j_gene: TRBJ1-1
v_gene: TRBV5-6
abundance: many
d_gene: -

CDR3aa: ATSRPSPSGTHEQF
j_gene: TRBJ2-1
v_gene: TRBV15
abundance: -
d_gene: TRBD2

CDR3aa: ASSSQAAPYNEQF
j_gene: TRBJ2-1
v_gene: TRBV28
abundance: -
d_gene: -

CDR3aa: ASSLDQGTSPLH
j_gene: TRBJ1-6
v_gene: TRBV5-1
abundance: few
d_gene: -

CDR3aa: ASSLQPNQPQH
j_gene: TRBJ1-5
v_gene: TRBV7-3
abundance: -
d_gene: -

CDR3aa: ASSPDGGDEKLF
j_gene: TRBJ1-4
v_gene: TRBV9
abundance: few
d_gene: -

CDR3aa: ASSVNRGGETQY
j_gene: TRBJ2-5
v_gene: TRBV5-6
abundance: -
d_gene: TRBD1

CDR3aa: SATSDGTDTQY
j_gene: TRBJ2-3
v_gene: TRBV20-1
abundance: -
d_gene: -

CDR3aa: ASTFLAGYNEQF
j_gene: TRBJ2-1
v_gene: TRBV6-5
abundance: -
d_gene: TRBD2

CDR3aa: AISGTSGIPSYEQY
j_gene: TRBJ2-7
v_gene: TRBV10-3
abundance: -
d_gene: TRBD2

CDR3aa: ASSLATGAREKLF
j_gene: TRBJ1-4
v_gene: TRBV7-2
abundance: few
d_gene: TRBD1

CDR3aa: PSTYQQRNQPQH
j_gene: TRBJ1-5
v_gene: TRBV6-6
abundance: -
d_gene: -

CDR3aa: ASNEQGTGNTIY
j_gene: TRBJ1-3
v_gene: TRBV3-1
abundance: many
d_gene: -

CDR3aa: ASSPVKGINNQPQH
j_gene: TRBJ1-5
v_gene: TRBV4-1
abundance: -
d_gene: -

CDR3aa: ASSYRTGPNTGELF
j_gene: TRBJ2-2
v_gene: TRBV6-6
abundance: -
d_gene: TRBD1

CDR3aa: ASSPSGTGSTGSV
j_gene: TRBJ2-1
v_gene: TRBV12-3/TRBV12-4
abundance: -
d_gene: TRBD1

CDR3aa: ASESGPYSYNEQF
j_gene: TRBJ2-1
v_gene: TRBV6-2/TRBV6-3
abundance: few
d_gene: -

CDR3aa: SASPPGHSNQPQH
j_gene: TRBJ1-5
v_gene: TRBV20-1
abundance: many
d_gene: -

CDR3aa: SARGFSGRDNEQF
j_gene: TRBJ2-1
v_gene: TRBV20-1
abundance: many
d_gene: TRBD2

CDR3aa: ASSQDWTSGNEQY
j_gene: TRBJ2-7
v_gene: TRBV4-1
abundance: many
d_gene: TRBD2

CDR3aa: ASSLTGLDSPLH
j_gene: TRBJ1-6
v_gene: TRBV7-8
abundance: few
d_gene: -

CDR3aa: ASSSPHRGDTGELF
j_gene: TRBJ2-2
v_gene: TRBV6-6
abundance: many
d_gene: TRBD2

CDR3aa: ASSLQGRNEQY
j_gene: TRBJ2-7
v_gene: TRBV6-6
abundance: many
d_gene: -

CDR3aa: SAPPQGMNTEAF
j_gene: TRBJ1-1
v_gene: TRBV20-1
abundance: -
d_gene: TRBD1

CDR3aa: ASSPTSGKSEQY
j_gene: TRBJ2-7
v_gene: TRBV28
abundance: many
d_gene: TRBD2

CDR3aa: ASSPNSRSSGANVLT
j_gene: TRBJ2-6
v_gene: TRBV3-1
abundance: -
d_gene: -

CDR3aa: ASRGGAANTEAF
j_gene: TRBJ1-1
v_gene: TRBV5-1
abundance: many
d_gene: TRBD1

CDR3aa: ASSQGALWAF
j_gene: TRBJ1-1
v_gene: TRBV3-1
abundance: few
d_gene: -

CDR3aa: ASSPIGTGKYEQY
j_gene: TRBJ2-7
v_gene: TRBV18
abundance: -
d_gene: TRBD1

CDR3aa: APGEAETQY
j_gene: TRBJ2-5
v_gene: TRBV5-4
abundance: many
d_gene: -

CDR3aa: ASSSTSGRGRGEQF
j_gene: TRBJ2-1
v_gene: TRBV6-5
abundance: -
d_gene: TRBD2

CDR3aa: ASSLAPLQGQPQH
j_gene: TRBJ1-5
v_gene: TRBV5-1
abundance: few
d_gene: -

CDR3aa: ASSSGQGRETQY
j_gene: TRBJ2-5
v_gene: TRBV11-2
abundance: -
d_gene: TRBD1

CDR3aa: ASSLGRRRYNYGYT
j_gene: TRBJ1-2
v_gene: TRBV7-9
abundance: many
d_gene: -

CDR3aa: ASREPGQASPGANVLT
j_gene: TRBJ2-6
v_gene: TRBV28
abundance: many
d_gene: TRBD1

CDR3aa: ASSLGTVWNEQF
j_gene: TRBJ2-1
v_gene: TRBV28
abundance: -
d_gene: TRBD1

CDR3aa: ASRRGSYEQY
j_gene: TRBJ2-7
v_gene: TRBV3-1
abundance: many
d_gene: -

CDR3aa: ASSLRDRGFAQY
j_gene: TRBJ2-7
v_gene: TRBV12-3/TRBV12-4
abundance: few
d_gene: TRBD1

CDR3aa: ASSLDYRGPGYT
j_gene: TRBJ1-2
v_gene: TRBV5-1
abundance: few
d_gene: TRBD1

CDR3aa: ASSVEEGEYNEQF
j_gene: TRBJ2-1
v_gene: TRBV9
abundance: many
d_gene: -

CDR3aa: ASSSQPTGNQPQH
j_gene: TRBJ1-5
v_gene: TRBV6-5
abundance: few
d_gene: -

CDR3aa: SAGHRADTQY
j_gene: TRBJ2-3
v_gene: TRBV20-1
abundance: many
d_gene: -

CDR3aa: ASSEGLFTGELF
j_gene: TRBJ2-2
v_gene: TRBV5-1
abundance: -
d_gene: -

CDR3aa: SARLRLAGGGNEQF
j_gene: TRBJ2-1
v_gene: TRBV20-1
abundance: many
d_gene: TRBD2